A selection of T cell receptor beta chains follows, all from one sample in a study of blood T cell repertoires in COVID-19. Only in-frame clones appear in the TCRdb table, and some are missing; sequencing was by immunoSEQ multiplex PCR. The sample has 150,000 to 200,000 clones, about 80% seen once. The specimen was PBMCs or T cells enriched from blood (not recorded which). These receptors all come from a man in his forties or fifties who had recovered from COVID-19. The CDR3 runs from the conserved cysteine through the conserved F or W. A D gene is named only where the DNA matches it firmly. Size is omitted from some rows. Given values are once, few, many or a class for expanded clones.

TGCGCCAGCAGCCAGGGACAGGGGATGGCTGGAAACACCATATATTTT,CASSQGQGMAGNTIYF,TRBV4-3,TRBD1,TRBJ1-3,-
TGTGCCAGCAGCTTGCGGCGGGCTGGTGAGCAGTTCTTC,CASSLRRAGEQFF,TRBV11-1,-,TRBJ2-1,-
TGTGCCACCGGGCGGGGGAAAAACTATGGCTACACCTTC,CATGRGKNYGYTF,TRBV14,-,TRBJ1-2,-
TGCGCCAGCAGCCCCGGGACAGGTCCTAATGAAAAACTGTTTTTT,CASSPGTGPNEKLFF,TRBV5-1,TRBD1,TRBJ1-4,-
TGTGCCAGCAGAGGGTTGAGAGGCGCACTAGCCCAGTACTTC,CASRGLRGALAQYF,TRBV6-5,-,TRBJ2-5,-
TGTGCCAGCAGTACCTACGAGAGGACTGAAGCTTTCTTT,CASSTYERTEAFF,TRBV6-2/TRBV6-3,-,TRBJ1-1,few
TGTGCCACCAGTGATATCAGTTCGAACACCGGGGAGCTGTTTTTT,CATSDISSNTGELFF,TRBV24-1,-,TRBJ2-2,-
TGTGCCAGCAGCGTAGATGCGGGGGCATACAATGAGCAGTTCTTC,CASSVDAGAYNEQFF,TRBV9,-,TRBJ2-1,-
TGTGCCAGCAGCGGACAGGGAAACTACGAGCAGTACTTC,CASSGQGNYEQYF,TRBV11-2,TRBD1,TRBJ2-7,-
TGTGCCAGCAGCTCCCGACCCGGGACTAGCGGGGGGGCGAACACCGGGGAGCTGTTTTTT,CASSSRPGTSGGANTGELFF,TRBV9,TRBD2,TRBJ2-2,-
TGTGCCAGCAGCCAATCCCCGGGGACTGAAGCTTTCTTT,CASSQSPGTEAFF,TRBV14,-,TRBJ1-1,-
TGTGCCAGCTCACCACGGCAGGCGAACACTGAAGCTTTCTTT,CASSPRQANTEAFF,TRBV18,-,TRBJ1-1,-
TGTGCCAGCAGTGAAAACCAGGGCCATGGCTACACCTTC,CASSENQGHGYTF,TRBV2,-,TRBJ1-2,few
TGCGCCAGCAGCCAGCCCGACTCGTACAATGAGCAGTTCTTC,CASSQPDSYNEQFF,TRBV4-1,-,TRBJ2-1,once
TGTGCCAGCAGTCACAGGGGGGCTCATTACGAGCAGTACTTC,CASSHRGAHYEQYF,TRBV25-1,TRBD1,TRBJ2-7,-
TGTGCCAGCAGCTTAGAATTTGGCCCGTACTCACCCCTCCACTTT,CASSLEFGPYSPLHF,TRBV11-2,-,TRBJ1-6,-
TGTGCCAGCAGTTTACAGGACTGGTATAGCAATCAGCCCCAGCATTTT,CASSLQDWYSNQPQHF,TRBV28,-,TRBJ1-5,-
TGTGCCAGCAGCTTCTGCCGGGACATTGAATGGTCTGGAAACACCATATATTTT,CASSFCRDIEWSGNTIYF,TRBV21-1,-,TRBJ1-3,-
TGTGCCAGCAGCTTAGAGGCGGGGGCCTCCTACGAGCAGTACTTC,CASSLEAGASYEQYF,TRBV7-3,-,TRBJ2-7,-
TGTGCCAGCAGTTACCCGGGGACAGGGGTCAATGAGCAGTTCTTC,CASSYPGTGVNEQFF,TRBV6-5,TRBD1,TRBJ2-1,-
TGCGCCAGCAGTCCCGGGACAGGGGGTCGAAGCACCTTC,CASSPGTGGRSTF,TRBV5-1,TRBD1,TRBJ1-2,-
TGTGCCAGCAGTTTGTTCAGGAACACTGAAGCTTTCTTT,CASSLFRNTEAFF,TRBV28,-,TRBJ1-1,once
TGCGCCAGCAGTAACTTCAACTGGTCTAACTATGGCTACACCTTC,CASSNFNWSNYGYTF,TRBV5-1,-,TRBJ1-2,-
TGTGCCAGCAGCACCGAAAGCGGGATCACAGATACGCAGTATTTT,CASSTESGITDTQYF,TRBV7-9,TRBD2,TRBJ2-3,once
TGTGCCAGCAGCGTCAGGGACAATGAGCAGTTCTTC,CASSVRDNEQFF,TRBV9,-,TRBJ2-1,-
TGCGCCAGCAGTCAAAGCTCCGCTAACTATGGCTACACCTTC,CASSQSSANYGYTF,TRBV5-1,-,TRBJ1-2,-
TGTGCCTGGAGTGTTACAGGGCAGGCTGGAAACACCATATATTTT,CAWSVTGQAGNTIYF,TRBV30,-,TRBJ1-3,-
TGTGCCAGCAGCTTTCCCATTATCGGTAGTGAAGCTTTCTTT,CASSFPIIGSEAFF,TRBV5-4,-,TRBJ1-1,-
TGTGCCAGCAGCCATCTCCTCAGGACTAGCGGGGGAACAGATACGCAGTATTTT,CASSHLLRTSGGTDTQYF,TRBV14,TRBD2,TRBJ2-3,-
TGCGCCAGCAGCTTCGAGACTGGAAGCACAGATACGCAGTATTTT,CASSFETGSTDTQYF,TRBV5-1,-,TRBJ2-3,once
TGTGCCAGCAGTGTGGGACAGGTGAACACCGGGGAGCTGTTTTTT,CASSVGQVNTGELFF,TRBV25-1,TRBD1,TRBJ2-2,-
TGTGCCAGCAGTCCACCCGGGACTCTAGGAAACACCATATATTTT,CASSPPGTLGNTIYF,TRBV6-5,-,TRBJ1-3,-
TGTGCCAGCAGCCCGCCCGACAGGGCGGCGAACACCGGGGAGCTGTTTTTT,CASSPPDRAANTGELFF,TRBV11-2,TRBD1,TRBJ2-2,-
TGTGCCAGCAGCCAAGATAAGGAGGCGGGTGGCTACACCTTC,CASSQDKEAGGYTF,TRBV3-1/TRBV3-2,-,TRBJ1-2,-
TGTGCCACTAAGGGTTCGCGGGGGGCTAGCACAGATACGCAGTATTTT,CATKGSRGASTDTQYF,TRBV10-3,TRBD2,TRBJ2-3,-
TGTGCCAGCAGCCGGCCCCGGGACAGACGGAGCTACACCTTC,CASSRPRDRRSYTF,TRBV3-1/TRBV3-2,TRBD1,TRBJ1-2,-
TGTGCCAGCAGGTTGGACAGGGGAAATTCACCCCTCCACTTT,CASRLDRGNSPLHF,TRBV6-5,TRBD1,TRBJ1-6,-
TGCGCCAGCAGCCAACCTGACAGGGGAAGTACAGATACGCAGTATTTT,CASSQPDRGSTDTQYF,TRBV4-1,TRBD1,TRBJ2-3,once
TGCGCCAGCAGCCGCTCCACAGGGGGCACTGAAGCTTTCTTT,CASSRSTGGTEAFF,TRBV4-1,TRBD1,TRBJ1-1,few
TGTGCCAGCAGCTCGCTTAGAGGACAGGGGGGAGCAGATACGCAGTATTTT,CASSSLRGQGGADTQYF,TRBV11-2,TRBD1,TRBJ2-3,-
TGTGCCTGGAGTACTACAGGGTTGGGTAGTGAAGCTTTCTTT,CAWSTTGLGSEAFF,TRBV30,-,TRBJ1-1,-
TGTGCCAGCAGCCGAACAGGGGGCGCTGAAGCTTTCTTT,CASSRTGGAEAFF,TRBV5-8,TRBD1,TRBJ1-1,-
TGTGCCAGCAGCTTACAGGGGGCCCCTAATGAAAAACTGTTTTTT,CASSLQGAPNEKLFF,TRBV11-2,TRBD1,TRBJ1-4,-
TGCGCCAGCAGCTTGCCAGCGCCGAACACCGGGGAGCTGTTTTTT,CASSLPAPNTGELFF,TRBV5-1,-,TRBJ2-2,once
TGTGCCAGCAGCGCAACAGGGGCTGAAGCTTTCTTT,CASSATGAEAFF,TRBV7-8,TRBD1,TRBJ1-1,few
TGTGCCTGGAGTGGGACGGGACTAGCGGGGATTCGGCCCTACAATGAGCAGTTCTTC,CAWSGTGLAGIRPYNEQFF,TRBV30,TRBD2,TRBJ2-1,-